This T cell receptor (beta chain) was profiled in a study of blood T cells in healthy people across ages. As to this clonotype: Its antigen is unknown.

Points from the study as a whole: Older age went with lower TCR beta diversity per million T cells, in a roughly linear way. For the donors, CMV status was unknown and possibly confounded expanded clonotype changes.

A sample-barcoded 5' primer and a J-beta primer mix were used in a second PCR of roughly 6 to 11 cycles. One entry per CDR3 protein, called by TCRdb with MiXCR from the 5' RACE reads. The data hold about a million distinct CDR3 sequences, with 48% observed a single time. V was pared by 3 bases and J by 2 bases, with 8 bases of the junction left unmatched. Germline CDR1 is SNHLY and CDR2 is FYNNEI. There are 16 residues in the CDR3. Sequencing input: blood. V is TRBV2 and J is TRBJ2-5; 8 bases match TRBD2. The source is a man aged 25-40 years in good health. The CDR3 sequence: CASSDSKRGQQETQYF. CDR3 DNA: TGTGCCAGCAGTGATTCGAAGCGGGGGCAACAAGAGACCCAGTACTTC.